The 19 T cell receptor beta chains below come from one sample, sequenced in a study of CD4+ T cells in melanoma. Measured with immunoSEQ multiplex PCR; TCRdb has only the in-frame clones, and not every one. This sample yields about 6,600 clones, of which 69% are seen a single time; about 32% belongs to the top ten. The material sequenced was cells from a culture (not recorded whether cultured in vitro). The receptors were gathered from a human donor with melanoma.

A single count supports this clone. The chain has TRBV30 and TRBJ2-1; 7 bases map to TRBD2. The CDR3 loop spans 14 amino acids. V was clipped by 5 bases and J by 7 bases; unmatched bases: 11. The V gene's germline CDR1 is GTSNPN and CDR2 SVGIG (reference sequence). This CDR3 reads CAWVPWTRVNEQFF. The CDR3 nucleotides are TGTGCCTGGGTTCCTTGGACTAGAGTAAATGAGCAGTTCTTC.

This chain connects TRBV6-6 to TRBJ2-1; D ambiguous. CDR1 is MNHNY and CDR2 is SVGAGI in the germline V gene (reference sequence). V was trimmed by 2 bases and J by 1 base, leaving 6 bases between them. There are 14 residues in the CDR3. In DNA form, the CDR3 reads TGTGCCAGCAGTTACAAGAAATCCTACAATGAGCAGTTCTTC. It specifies CASSYKKSYNEQFF.

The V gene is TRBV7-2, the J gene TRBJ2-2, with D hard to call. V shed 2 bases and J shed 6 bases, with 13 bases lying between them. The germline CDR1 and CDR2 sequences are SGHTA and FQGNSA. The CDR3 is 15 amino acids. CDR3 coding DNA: TGTGCCAGCAGCTTACTACCCCTGGTGCCCGGGGAGCTGTTTTTT. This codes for CASSLLPLVPGELFF.

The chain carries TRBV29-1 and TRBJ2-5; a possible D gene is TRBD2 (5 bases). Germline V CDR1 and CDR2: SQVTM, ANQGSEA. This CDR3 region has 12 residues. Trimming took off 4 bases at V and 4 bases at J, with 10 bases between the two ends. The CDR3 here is CSVGEFRETQYF. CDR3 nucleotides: TGCAGCGTTGGGGAGTTTCGAGAGACCCAGTACTTC.

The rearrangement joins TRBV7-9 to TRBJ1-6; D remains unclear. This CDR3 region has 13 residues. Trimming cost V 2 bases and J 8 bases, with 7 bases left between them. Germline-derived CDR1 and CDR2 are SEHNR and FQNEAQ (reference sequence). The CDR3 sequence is CASSLMTDSPLHF. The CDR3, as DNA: TGTGCCAGCAGCTTAATGACGGATTCACCCCTCCACTTT.

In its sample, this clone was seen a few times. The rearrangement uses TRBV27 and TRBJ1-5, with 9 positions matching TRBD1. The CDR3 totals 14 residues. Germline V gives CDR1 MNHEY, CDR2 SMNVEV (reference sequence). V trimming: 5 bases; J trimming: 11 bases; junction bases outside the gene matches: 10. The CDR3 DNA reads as TGTGCCAGCAGTCCACAGGGGGCGGGTGGGTCCCAGCATTTT. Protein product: CASSPQGAGGSQHF.

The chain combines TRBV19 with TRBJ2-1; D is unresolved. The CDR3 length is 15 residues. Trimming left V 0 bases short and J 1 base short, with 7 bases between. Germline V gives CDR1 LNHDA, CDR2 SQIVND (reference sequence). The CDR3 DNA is TGTGCCAGTAGTATAGACGAGAGGTCCTACAATGAGCAGTTCTTC. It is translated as CASSIDERSYNEQFF.

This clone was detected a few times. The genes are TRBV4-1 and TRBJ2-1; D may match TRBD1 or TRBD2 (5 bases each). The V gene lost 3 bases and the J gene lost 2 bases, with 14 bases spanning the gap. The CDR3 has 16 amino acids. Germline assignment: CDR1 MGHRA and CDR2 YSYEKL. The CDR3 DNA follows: TGCGCCAGCAGCCATGGGGCGGCGGGCCCCTACAATGAGCAGTTCTTC. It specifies CASSHGAAGPYNEQFF.

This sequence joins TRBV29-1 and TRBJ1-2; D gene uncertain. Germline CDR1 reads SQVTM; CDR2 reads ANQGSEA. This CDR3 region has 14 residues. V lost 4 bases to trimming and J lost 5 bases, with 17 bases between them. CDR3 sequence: CSVGEWGGVYGYTF. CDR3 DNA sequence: TGCAGCGTTGGAGAGTGGGGTGGGGTTTATGGCTACACCTTC.

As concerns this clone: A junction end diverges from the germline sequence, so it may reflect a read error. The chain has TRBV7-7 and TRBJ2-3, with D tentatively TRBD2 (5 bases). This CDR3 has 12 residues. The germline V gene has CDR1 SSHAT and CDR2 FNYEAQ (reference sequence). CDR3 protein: CASSPEGDTQYF. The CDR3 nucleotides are TGTGCTAGCAGCCCCGAGGGAGATACGCAGTATTTT.

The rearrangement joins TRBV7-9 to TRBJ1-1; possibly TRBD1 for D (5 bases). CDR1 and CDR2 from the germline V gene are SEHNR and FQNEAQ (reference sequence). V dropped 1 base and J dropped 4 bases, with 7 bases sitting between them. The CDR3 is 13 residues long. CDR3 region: CASSLDGGTEAFF. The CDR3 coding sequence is TGTGCCAGCAGCTTAGACGGGGGCACTGAAGCTTTCTTT. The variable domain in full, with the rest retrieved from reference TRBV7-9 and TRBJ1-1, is DTGVSQNPRHKITKRGQNVTFRCDPISEHNRLYWYRQTLGQGPEFLTYFQNEAQLEKSRLLSDRFSAERPKGSFSTLEIQRTEQGDSAMYLCASSLDGGTEAFFGQGTRLTVV.

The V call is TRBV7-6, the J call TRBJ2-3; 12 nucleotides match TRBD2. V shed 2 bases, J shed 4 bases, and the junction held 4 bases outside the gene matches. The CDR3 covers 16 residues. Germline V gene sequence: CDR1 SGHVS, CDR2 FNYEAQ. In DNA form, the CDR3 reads TGTGCCAGCAGCTTACCTAGCGGGGGGGATCCAGATACGCAGTATTTT. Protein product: CASSLPSGGDPDTQYF.

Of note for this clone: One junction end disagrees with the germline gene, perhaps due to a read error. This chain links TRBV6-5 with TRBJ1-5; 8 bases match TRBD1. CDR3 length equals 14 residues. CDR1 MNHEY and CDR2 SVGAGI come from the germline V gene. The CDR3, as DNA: TGTGCCAGCAGTCCAGGGGGCTCCAATCGGCCCCAGCATTTT. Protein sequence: CASSPGGSNRPQHF.

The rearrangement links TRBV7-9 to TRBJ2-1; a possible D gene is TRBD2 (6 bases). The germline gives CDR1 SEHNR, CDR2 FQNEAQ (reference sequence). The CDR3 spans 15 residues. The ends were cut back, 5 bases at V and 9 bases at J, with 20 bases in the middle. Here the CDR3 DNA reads TGTGCCAGCAGCCTCCTTGCGGGGCGTATAGGTGAGCAGTTCTTC. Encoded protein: CASSLLAGRIGEQFF. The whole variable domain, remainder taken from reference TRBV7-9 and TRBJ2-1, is DTGVSQNPRHKITKRGQNVTFRCDPISEHNRLYWYRQTLGQGPEFLTYFQNEAQLEKSRLLSDRFSAERPKGSFSTLEIQRTEQGDSAMYLCASSLLAGRIGEQFFGPGTRLTVL.

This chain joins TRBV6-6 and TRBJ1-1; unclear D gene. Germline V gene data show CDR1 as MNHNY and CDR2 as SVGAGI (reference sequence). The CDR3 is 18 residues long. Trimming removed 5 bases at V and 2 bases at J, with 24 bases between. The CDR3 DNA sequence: TGTGCCAGCAGTCCCTGGCGCAGGAGATTCGCAGGCAACACTGAAGCTTTCTTT. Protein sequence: CASSPWRRRFAGNTEAFF.

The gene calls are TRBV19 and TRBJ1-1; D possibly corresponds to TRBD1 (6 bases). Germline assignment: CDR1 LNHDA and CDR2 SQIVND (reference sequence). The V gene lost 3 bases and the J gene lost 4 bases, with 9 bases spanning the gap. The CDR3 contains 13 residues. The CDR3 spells CASSIRGPTEAFF. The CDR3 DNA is TGTGCCAGTAGTATTCGGGGGCCCACTGAAGCTTTCTTT.

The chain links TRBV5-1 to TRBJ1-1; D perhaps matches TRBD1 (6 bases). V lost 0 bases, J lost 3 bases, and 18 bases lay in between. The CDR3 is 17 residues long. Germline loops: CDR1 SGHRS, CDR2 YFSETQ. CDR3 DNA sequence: TGCGCCAGCAGCTTGGCCGGAAGGGGGGGAAGCTACACTGAAGCTTTCTTT. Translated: CASSLAGRGGSYTEAFF.

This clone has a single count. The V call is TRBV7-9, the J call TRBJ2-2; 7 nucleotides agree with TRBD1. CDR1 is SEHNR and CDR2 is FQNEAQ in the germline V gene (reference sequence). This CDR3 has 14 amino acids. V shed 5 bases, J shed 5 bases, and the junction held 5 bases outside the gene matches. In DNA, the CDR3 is TGTGCCAGCAGCCCCGACAGGGCGACCGGGGAGCTGTTTTTT. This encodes CASSPDRATGELFF.

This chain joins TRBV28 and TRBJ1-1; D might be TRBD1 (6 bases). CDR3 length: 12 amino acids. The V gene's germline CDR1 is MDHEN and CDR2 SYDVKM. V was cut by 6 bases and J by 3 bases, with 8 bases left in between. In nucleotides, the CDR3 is TGTGCCAGCAGAGGGGGGCACACTGAAGCTTTCTTT. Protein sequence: CASRGGHTEAFF.